The 2 T cell receptor beta chains presented below share a single source sample, sequenced in a study of T cell responses to AZD1222 COVID-19 vaccine. The repertoire was sequenced with immunoSEQ multiplex PCR; TCRdb's copy has only in-frame clones and lacks some. The table records some 160,000 clones, approximately 90% of them present only once. The sample was peripheral blood, taken 28 days after the second AZD1222 dose. The receptors were gathered from an adult who received the AZD1222 COVID-19 vaccine.

The V and J genes are TRBV11-2 and TRBJ2-1; 7 bases fit TRBD1. Losses at the gene ends were 6 bases for V and 7 bases for J; bases not matched to a gene: 6. Germline assignment: CDR1 SGHAT and CDR2 FQNNGV. This CDR3 has 13 residues. For the CDR3, the DNA is TGTGCCAGCAGATCTAGACAGGGAAATGAGCAGTTCTTC. It is translated as CASRSRQGNEQFF.

This clone was seen a single time. This chain uses TRBV19 with TRBJ1-2; D is ambiguous. Trimming removed 4 bases from V and 8 bases from J, with 23 bases in between. Germline CDR1 is LNHDA and CDR2 is SQIVND (reference sequence). The CDR3 runs to 16 residues. The DNA for the CDR3 is TGTGCCAGTAGTACCTATCTGTTTGACCATTGGAGGGGCTACACCTTC. As protein: CASSTYLFDHWRGYTF.